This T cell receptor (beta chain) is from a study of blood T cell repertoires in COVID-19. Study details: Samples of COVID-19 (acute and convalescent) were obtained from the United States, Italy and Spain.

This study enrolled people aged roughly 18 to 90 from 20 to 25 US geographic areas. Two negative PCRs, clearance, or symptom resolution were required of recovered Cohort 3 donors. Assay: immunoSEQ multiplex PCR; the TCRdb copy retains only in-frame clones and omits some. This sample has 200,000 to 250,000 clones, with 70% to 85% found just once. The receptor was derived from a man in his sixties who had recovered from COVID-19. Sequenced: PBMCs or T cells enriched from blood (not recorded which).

The CDR3 spells CASSERRWAGRSGANVLTF. CDR3 in DNA: TGTGCCAGCAGTGAAAGGCGGTGGGCAGGGAGGTCTGGGGCCAACGTCCTGACTTTC. This chain joins TRBV6-1 and TRBJ2-6; possibly TRBD2 for D (6 bases). CDR1 and CDR2 from the germline V gene are MNHNS and SASEGT. The V gene lost 2 bases and the J gene lost 1 base, with 18 bases spanning the gap. This CDR3 is 19 amino acids long.